These 27 T cell receptor beta chains share one sample of origin, sequenced in a study of blood T cell repertoires in COVID-19. Profiling relied on immunoSEQ multiplex PCR, and the TCRdb table lists in-frame clones only, not all of them. The table shows approximately 40,000 clones, with around 77% occurring only once. The sequenced material came from peripheral blood. These receptors all come from an elderly man with active or convalescent COVID-19.

The chain is built from TRBV6-5 and TRBJ2-1; 7 nucleotides align to TRBD2. V shed 2 bases, J shed 5 bases, and the junction held 9 bases outside the gene matches. The CDR3 is 16 amino acids. Germline loops: CDR1 MNHEY, CDR2 SVGAGI. DNA for the CDR3: TGTGCCAGCAGTTACACGGGGGGAGGGCCCCACAATGAGCAGTTCTTC. Translating gives CASSYTGGGPHNEQFF.

This chain connects TRBV5-1 to TRBJ2-5; 8 bases are shared with TRBD2. The CDR3 sequence is 14 residues long. V trimming: 6 bases; J trimming: 1 base; junction bases outside the gene matches: 5. CDR1 SGHRS and CDR2 YFSETQ come from the germline V gene. The CDR3 nucleotides are TGCGCCAGCAACAAAGCGGGGGTCCAAGAGACCCAGTACTTC. Protein: CASNKAGVQETQYF.

Only one count was recorded for this clone. The gene calls are TRBV6-1 and TRBJ2-3; perhaps TRBD2 as D (7 bases). This CDR3 has 17 amino acids. V was pared by 1 base and J by 3 bases, with 17 bases between. The germline gives CDR1 MNHNS, CDR2 SASEGT. The CDR3 DNA reads as TGTGCCAGCAGTGAAGTCGGTGTGGGGGGGCCAACAGATACGCAGTATTTT. Its translation is CASSEVGVGGPTDTQYF.

The V and J genes are TRBV19 and TRBJ1-3; maybe TRBD1 (6 bases). The germline gives CDR1 LNHDA, CDR2 SQIVND (reference sequence). This CDR3 contains 15 residues. V was pared by 4 bases and J by 0 bases, with 10 bases between. This CDR3 is CASSRGPSSGNTIYF. In nucleotides, the CDR3 is TGTGCCAGTAGTAGGGGGCCCTCCTCTGGAAACACCATATATTTT.

This clone was recorded once. CDR3 amino acids: CASSGEITGGRAFF. The DNA for the CDR3 is TGTGCCAGCAGTGGCGAAATTACAGGGGGAAGAGCTTTCTTT. V usage is TRBV27 and J usage is TRBJ1-1, with 8 bases fitting TRBD1. The CDR3 is 14 amino acids. Germline trimming cut 5 bases from V and 10 bases from J; bases unmatched to any gene: 12. Germline V lookup: CDR1 MNHEY, CDR2 SMNVEV (reference sequence).

The CDR3 spells CASSSVTYEQYF. The CDR3 DNA follows: TGTGCCAGCAGCTCTGTAACATACGAGCAGTACTTC. The chain couples TRBV6-6 to TRBJ2-7; D is unclear. The V end lost 6 bases, the J end lost 4 bases, and 10 bases lay between the germline ends. The CDR3 runs 12 residues. Germline CDR1 and CDR2: MNHNY and SVGAGI (reference sequence).

This sequence joins TRBV24-1 and TRBJ2-7; 13 bases fit TRBD2. The CDR3 consists of 16 residues. Germline loops: CDR1 KGHDR, CDR2 SFDVKD. The V segment lost 7 bases and the J segment 3 bases; nucleotides outside the gene matches: 8. CDR3 coding DNA: TGTGCCACCAGCACCCCCGGACTAGCGGGAGTCTACGAGCAGTACTTC. Residues: CATSTPGLAGVYEQYF.

A few counts support this clone. The genes are TRBV5-1 and TRBJ2-3; a possible D gene is TRBD2 (6 bases). This CDR3 region has 16 residues. The germline V gene encodes CDR1 SGHRS and CDR2 YFSETQ. Trimming removed 2 bases at V and 3 bases at J, with 16 bases between. CDR3 sequence: CASSFLIRRGTDTQYF. The DNA for the CDR3 is TGCGCCAGCAGCTTCCTAATTAGGAGGGGTACAGATACGCAGTATTTT.

The J gene is TRBJ2-1, the V gene TRBV6-2 or TRBV6-3, with 12 bases identical to TRBD2. The length of the CDR3 is 15 residues. V shed 6 bases, J shed 4 bases, and the junction held 4 bases outside the gene matches. CDR1 MNHEY and CDR2 SVGEGT come from the germline V gene. The CDR3 region is CASSRTSGGYNEQFF. The CDR3 region has the DNA TGTGCCAGCAGCCGTACTAGCGGGGGGTACAATGAGCAGTTCTTC.

This clone occurred a few times. This sequence joins TRBV9 and TRBJ1-2; tentative D call: TRBD1 (5 bases). The ends were cut back, 3 bases at V and 1 base at J, with 7 bases in the middle. The V gene's germline CDR1 is SGDLS and CDR2 YYNGEE. The CDR3 runs to 13 residues. The CDR3 is CASSAGYNYGYTF. The CDR3 DNA sequence: TGTGCCAGCAGCGCAGGGTATAACTATGGCTACACCTTC.

This clone has only a few counts. V is TRBV2 and J is TRBJ1-1, with TRBD1 as a possible D gene (5 bases). The CDR3 sequence is 14 residues long. Trimming left V 4 bases short and J 1 base short, with 10 bases between. Germline CDR1 is SNHLY and CDR2 is FYNNEI. The CDR3 DNA reads as TGTGCCAGCAGTGCCCTGGACACGAACACTGAAGCTTTCTTT. It yields the protein CASSALDTNTEAFF. Filled out from reference TRBV2 and TRBJ1-1, the complete variable domain reads EPEVTQTPSHQVTQMGQEVILRCVPISNHLYFYWYRQILGQKVEFLVSFYNNEISEKSEIFDDQFSVERPDGSNFTLKIRSTKLEDSAMYFCASSALDTNTEAFFGQGTRLTVV.

The rearrangement uses TRBV28 and TRBJ1-1; a weak D match, TRBD1 (6 bases). The germline gives CDR1 MDHEN, CDR2 SYDVKM. V lost 6 bases and J lost 6, with 14 bases in between. The CDR3 covers 13 residues. CDR3 nucleotides: TGTGCCAGCAGGTCAGGGAAGGGGGCTGAAGCTTTCTTT. As protein: CASRSGKGAEAFF.

V usage is TRBV5-1 and J usage is TRBJ2-7; D not certain. Germline V gene lookup returns CDR1 SGHRS and CDR2 YFSETQ. Deletions cut 5 bases from V and 0 bases from J, with 6 bases between. CDR3 length: 12 residues. CDR3 sequence reads: CASRADSYEQYF. The CDR3 DNA reads as TGCGCCAGCAGGGCGGACTCCTACGAGCAGTACTTC.

This chain joins TRBV28 and TRBJ1-1; tentatively, D is TRBD1 (6 bases). The CDR3 is 15 residues long. The V gene's germline CDR1 is MDHEN and CDR2 SYDVKM. Trimming stripped 5 bases from V and 1 base from J, with 14 bases between. CDR3 protein: CASSPYREGNTEAFF. DNA for the CDR3: TGTGCCAGCAGTCCTTACAGGGAGGGGAACACTGAAGCTTTCTTT.

This chain joins TRBV11-2 and TRBJ2-5, with 10 bases that match TRBD2. Losses at the gene ends were 5 bases for V and 3 bases for J; bases not matched to a gene: 9. The CDR3 contains 16 residues. Per the germline V gene, CDR1 is SGHAT and CDR2 is FQNNGV. The CDR3: CASSLASGGMEETQYF. In nucleotides, the CDR3 is TGTGCCAGCAGCCTTGCTAGCGGGGGTATGGAAGAGACCCAGTACTTC.

This sequence joins TRBV7-9 and TRBJ2-6; D is unresolved. The CDR3 contains 14 residues. Deletions cut 5 bases from V and 1 base from J, with 6 bases between. Germline V lookup: CDR1 SEHNR, CDR2 FQNEAQ (reference sequence). CDR3 coding DNA: TGTGCCAGCAGCACTATTTCTGGGGCCAACGTCCTGACTTTC. It translates to CASSTISGANVLTF.

CDR3 DNA sequence: TGCGCCAGCAGCTTGGTGACAGGGGAGTATACTGAAGCTTTCTTT. Protein product: CASSLVTGEYTEAFF. The rearrangement joins TRBV5-1 to TRBJ1-1, with 8 bases that match TRBD1. The CDR3 covers 15 residues. Germline V gene sequence: CDR1 SGHRS, CDR2 YFSETQ. Trimming at V came to 0 bases and at J to 5 bases, leaving 6 bases not matched to a gene.

This rearrangement joins TRBV9 to TRBJ2-3; 9 bases are a match to TRBD2. J lost 4 bases, V lost 0 bases, and 6 bases had no gene match. The CDR3 covers 16 residues. Per the germline V gene, CDR1 is SGDLS and CDR2 is YYNGEE. CDR3 amino acids: CASSVEGSGGADTQYF. The CDR3 region has the DNA TGTGCCAGCAGCGTAGAGGGTAGCGGGGGTGCAGATACGCAGTATTTT.

The chain couples TRBV19 to TRBJ1-6; D may be TRBD1 (5 bases). CDR1 and CDR2 (germline): LNHDA, SQIVND (reference sequence). V was pared by 9 bases and J by 0 bases, with 15 bases between. The length of the CDR3 is 16 residues. The CDR3 loop reads CASERTDSSYNSPLHF. As DNA, the CDR3 is TGTGCCAGCGAACGGACCGACAGCTCCTATAATTCACCCCTCCACTTT.

The chain carries TRBV27 and TRBJ2-1, with unresolved D. Germline V gives CDR1 MNHEY, CDR2 SMNVEV (reference sequence). The CDR3 spans 13 residues. Trimming cost V 5 bases and J 3 bases, with 8 bases left between them. The DNA of the CDR3 is TGTGCCAGCAGTATCGGCGGCTACAATGAGCAGTTCTTC. Amino acid sequence: CASSIGGYNEQFF.

This sequence joins TRBV6-5 and TRBJ2-1, with 8 positions matching TRBD1. The V gene end was trimmed by 6 bases and the J gene end by 10 bases; junction bases not matched to a gene: 8. The CDR3 consists of 13 residues. From germline, CDR1 is MNHEY and CDR2 SVGAGI. The CDR3 region is CASRQGAFAEQFF. CDR3 bases: TGTGCCAGCAGGCAGGGGGCGTTTGCCGAGCAGTTCTTC.

The chain couples TRBV6-5 to TRBJ1-3; the D is unclear. V dropped 4 bases and J dropped 0 bases, with 4 bases sitting between them. There are 13 residues in the CDR3. Germline lookup yields CDR1 MNHEY and CDR2 SVGAGI. Here the CDR3 DNA reads TGTGCCAGCAGTTCCCTCTCTGGAAACACCATATATTTT. It encodes CASSSLSGNTIYF.

The J gene is TRBJ1-3, the V gene TRBV28; 8 bases fit TRBD1. The germline CDR1 and CDR2 sequences are MDHEN and SYDVKM. Losses at the gene ends were 5 bases for V and 1 base for J; bases not matched to a gene: 10. The CDR3 contains 17 residues. In DNA form, the CDR3 reads TGTGCCAGCAGTGGTTCGGACAGGGCCCTATCTGGAAACACCATATATTTT. Translating it yields CASSGSDRALSGNTIYF.

This rearrangement joins TRBV14 to TRBJ1-2; 10 bases agree with TRBD1. The CDR3 runs 12 residues. J gave up 14 bases and V 2 bases, and 5 bases lay outside the gene matches. The germline V gene encodes CDR1 SGHDN and CDR2 FVKESK. CDR3 amino acids: CASSQSDRGPTF. CDR3 DNA: TGTGCCAGCAGCCAATCAGACAGGGGGCCAACCTTC.

V is TRBV19 and J is TRBJ2-5, with 7 bases lining up with TRBD2. Per the germline V gene, CDR1 is LNHDA and CDR2 is SQIVND (reference sequence). This CDR3 is 16 amino acids long. The V segment lost 5 bases and the J segment 2 bases; nucleotides outside the gene matches: 11. CDR3 residues: CASSQPAGDAQETQYF. The DNA of the CDR3 is TGTGCCAGTAGTCAACCCGCGGGAGACGCACAAGAGACCCAGTACTTC.

In regard to this clone: At the DNA level, this CDR3 is encoded by other sequences in the same sample as well. The CDR3 spells CASSQGLAGTDTQYF. The CDR3 DNA follows: TGTGCCAGCAGCCAGGGACTAGCAGGCACAGATACGCAGTATTTT. The chain uses TRBV9 and TRBJ2-3, with 9 bases lining up with TRBD2. The germline gives CDR1 SGDLS, CDR2 YYNGEE. Germline trimming cut 4 bases from V and 1 base from J; bases unmatched to any gene: 4. This CDR3 region has 15 residues.

The rearrangement joins TRBV2 to TRBJ1-5; weak D call: TRBD1 (6 bases). CDR1 is SNHLY and CDR2 is FYNNEI in the germline V gene. The CDR3 consists of 15 residues. Trimming stripped 6 bases from V and 0 bases from J, with 12 bases between. CDR3: CASRETGYSNQPQHF. The CDR3 bases are TGTGCCAGCAGGGAAACAGGGTATAGCAATCAGCCCCAGCATTTT.